This is a list of T cell receptor beta chains from one sample in a study of shared clonotypes between healthy human individuals. This table comes from immunoSEQ multiplex PCR, and its TCRdb copy is limited to in-frame clones, with some not included. The repertoire holds around 500,000 clones, with over 60% as singletons. Material for sequencing was PBMCs. The receptors shown here come from a woman aged 40 to 55 in good health. Some clones in this sample may be carry-over from other donors' samples. Each CDR3 is given with its conserved first and last residue. Each record gives: CDR3 protein, CDR3 DNA, J gene, D gene, V gene, clone size. D genes are given only for firm matches. The size of a clone is reported for some rows only, either as once, few or many, or as a class for expanded clones.

CDR3aa: CASSVEVGVEQYF; CDR3nt: TGTGCCAGCAGTGTGGAGGTCGGTGTCGAGCAGTACTTC; j_gene: TRBJ2-7; d_gene: NA; v_gene: TRBV2; abundance: NA
CDR3aa: CASSPTGGEVNTEAFF; CDR3nt: TGCGCCAGCAGTCCAACAGGGGGCGAGGTGAACACTGAAGCTTTCTTT; j_gene: TRBJ1-1; d_gene: TRBD1; v_gene: TRBV23-1; abundance: few
CDR3aa: CASSLSSGIWDEQFF; CDR3nt: TGTGCCAGCAGCTTGAGTAGCGGGATATGGGATGAGCAGTTCTTC; j_gene: TRBJ2-1; d_gene: TRBD2; v_gene: TRBV7-3; abundance: NA
CDR3aa: CASSTSGGGTQYF; CDR3nt: TGTGCCAGCAGCACCTCAGGGGGGGGGACCCAGTACTTC; j_gene: TRBJ2-5; d_gene: NA; v_gene: TRBV7-8; abundance: NA
CDR3aa: CASSSKTSTGELFF; CDR3nt: TGTGCCAGCAGCTCCAAGACTAGCACCGGGGAGCTGTTTTTT; j_gene: TRBJ2-2; d_gene: NA; v_gene: TRBV7-2; abundance: NA
CDR3aa: CASSLTPATGELFF; CDR3nt: TGTGCCAGCAGCTTAACCCCAGCCACCGGGGAGCTGTTTTTT; j_gene: TRBJ2-2; d_gene: NA; v_gene: TRBV7-3; abundance: NA
CDR3aa: CAWSVRDNQPQHF; CDR3nt: TGTGCCTGGAGTGTTAGGGATAATCAGCCCCAGCATTTT; j_gene: TRBJ1-5; d_gene: NA; v_gene: TRBV30; abundance: NA
CDR3aa: CASRGTGGRREKLFF; CDR3nt: TGTGCCAGCAGGGGGACAGGGGGCCGGCGTGAAAAACTGTTTTTT; j_gene: TRBJ1-4; d_gene: TRBD1; v_gene: TRBV2; abundance: NA
CDR3aa: CSVEEGPGVPTDTQYF; CDR3nt: TGCAGCGTTGAAGAGGGGCCTGGGGTTCCCACAGATACGCAGTATTTT; j_gene: TRBJ2-3; d_gene: NA; v_gene: TRBV29-1; abundance: NA
CDR3aa: CASSSQSLEQYF; CDR3nt: TGTGCCAGCAGCTCCCAATCCCTCGAGCAGTACTTC; j_gene: TRBJ2-7; d_gene: NA; v_gene: TRBV7-2; abundance: NA
CDR3aa: CASSPSPYFWEQFF; CDR3nt: TGTGCCAGCAGCCCATCCCCATATTTTTGGGAGCAGTTCTTC; j_gene: TRBJ2-1; d_gene: NA; v_gene: TRBV7-2; abundance: NA
CDR3aa: CASTVQSYGYTF; CDR3nt: TGTGCCAGCACGGTCCAAAGTTATGGCTACACCTTC; j_gene: TRBJ1-2; d_gene: NA; v_gene: TRBV6-1; abundance: NA
CDR3aa: CASSFSGAHGYTF; CDR3nt: TGTGCCAGCAGTTTTTCGGGGGCACATGGCTACACCTTC; j_gene: TRBJ1-2; d_gene: NA; v_gene: TRBV28; abundance: NA
CDR3aa: CASSPPTAPNTEAFF; CDR3nt: TGTGCCAGCAGTCCCCCGACAGCCCCGAACACTGAAGCTTTCTTT; j_gene: TRBJ1-1; d_gene: NA; v_gene: TRBV28; abundance: few
CDR3aa: CASSLVVEGATF; CDR3nt: TGTGCCAGCAGTTTGGTGGTTGAGGGGGCCACCTTC; j_gene: TRBJ1-2; d_gene: TRBD1; v_gene: TRBV28; abundance: NA
CDR3aa: CASNAYTMTGAYEQYF; CDR3nt: TGTGCCAGCAACGCCTACACTATGACAGGCGCCTACGAGCAGTACTTC; j_gene: TRBJ2-7; d_gene: NA; v_gene: TRBV28; abundance: NA
CDR3aa: CATSRGTGANTGELFF; CDR3nt: TGTGCCACCAGCAGGGGGACAGGAGCGAACACCGGGGAGCTGTTTTTT; j_gene: TRBJ2-2; d_gene: TRBD1; v_gene: TRBV15; abundance: NA
CDR3aa: CASSFPERGGLGTQYF; CDR3nt: TGTGCCAGCAGTTTCCCGGAGCGGGGGGGGTTGGGTACGCAGTATTTT; j_gene: TRBJ2-3; d_gene: TRBD2; v_gene: TRBV28; abundance: NA
CDR3aa: CASSLSGHLEDEQYF; CDR3nt: TGTGCCAGCAGCTTGAGTGGGCATCTAGAGGACGAGCAGTACTTC; j_gene: TRBJ2-7; d_gene: NA; v_gene: TRBV5-6; abundance: NA
CDR3aa: CAGPNRENTEAFF; CDR3nt: TGTGCCGGTCCTAACAGGGAAAACACTGAAGCTTTCTTT; j_gene: TRBJ1-1; d_gene: NA; v_gene: TRBV7-3; abundance: NA
CDR3aa: CASRPDRGQVEQFF; CDR3nt: TGCGCCAGCAGACCCGACAGGGGGCAGGTTGAGCAGTTCTTC; j_gene: TRBJ2-1; d_gene: TRBD1; v_gene: TRBV5-1; abundance: NA
CDR3aa: CASSLGQYNEQFF; CDR3nt: TGTGCCAGCAGTTTGGGTCAGTACAATGAGCAGTTCTTC; j_gene: TRBJ2-1; d_gene: NA; v_gene: TRBV28; abundance: NA
CDR3aa: CAISESRGYTF; CDR3nt: TGTGCCATCAGTGAGTCGCGGGGCTACACCTTC; j_gene: TRBJ1-2; d_gene: NA; v_gene: TRBV10-3; abundance: NA
CDR3aa: CASSPTGDLNEKLFF; CDR3nt: TGTGCCAGCTCACCTACAGGGGATCTGAATGAAAAACTGTTTTTT; j_gene: TRBJ1-4; d_gene: TRBD1; v_gene: TRBV18; abundance: NA
CDR3aa: CASSPPSGPSYEQYF; CDR3nt: TGTGCCAGCAGCCCACCGAGCGGCCCATCCTACGAGCAGTACTTC; j_gene: TRBJ2-7; d_gene: NA; v_gene: TRBV7-9; abundance: NA
CDR3aa: CASVAGPNTEAFF; CDR3nt: TGTGCCAGCGTAGCCGGGCCGAACACTGAAGCTTTCTTT; j_gene: TRBJ1-1; d_gene: NA; v_gene: TRBV7-6; abundance: NA
CDR3aa: CASSWSDTQYF; CDR3nt: TGTGCCAGCAGCTGGTCAGATACGCAGTATTTT; j_gene: TRBJ2-3; d_gene: NA; v_gene: TRBV7-2; abundance: NA
CDR3aa: CASSTSGVNEQFF; CDR3nt: TGTGCCAGCAGCACAAGCGGAGTCAATGAGCAGTTCTTC; j_gene: TRBJ2-1; d_gene: NA; v_gene: TRBV7-3; abundance: NA
CDR3aa: CASSDSFREGSRELFF; CDR3nt: TGTGCCAGCAGTGACTCGTTTCGGGAGGGGTCCCGGGAGCTGTTTTTT; j_gene: TRBJ2-2; d_gene: TRBD2; v_gene: TRBV6-4; abundance: NA
CDR3aa: CASSQPVTGIYGYTF; CDR3nt: TGCGCCAGCAGCCAGCCCGTGACAGGAATCTATGGCTACACCTTC; j_gene: TRBJ1-2; d_gene: NA; v_gene: TRBV4-1; abundance: NA
CDR3aa: CASSPPGTGSFEQYF; CDR3nt: TGTGCCAGCTCACCACCCGGGACAGGGTCCTTCGAGCAGTACTTC; j_gene: TRBJ2-7; d_gene: TRBD1; v_gene: TRBV18; abundance: NA
CDR3aa: CASSLEGLYYNEQFF; CDR3nt: TGCGCCAGCAGCTTGGAGGGACTCTACTACAATGAGCAGTTCTTC; j_gene: TRBJ2-1; d_gene: NA; v_gene: TRBV5-1; abundance: NA
CDR3aa: CASSQVLGNQPQHF; CDR3nt: TGTGCCAGTAGTCAGGTCTTAGGCAATCAGCCCCAGCATTTT; j_gene: TRBJ1-5; d_gene: NA; v_gene: TRBV19; abundance: NA
CDR3aa: CAISESNEKLFF; CDR3nt: TGTGCCATCAGTGAGTCGAATGAAAAACTGTTTTTT; j_gene: TRBJ1-4; d_gene: NA; v_gene: TRBV10-3; abundance: NA
CDR3aa: CASSPAGTALGNEQFF; CDR3nt: TGCGCCAGCAGCCCCGCCGGGACCGCCTTAGGCAATGAGCAGTTCTTC; j_gene: TRBJ2-1; d_gene: NA; v_gene: TRBV4-3; abundance: NA
CDR3aa: CASSLTAGLRADQPQHF; CDR3nt: TGTGCCAGCAGTTTAACCGCGGGACTGCGGGCTGATCAGCCCCAGCATTTT; j_gene: TRBJ1-5; d_gene: NA; v_gene: TRBV28; abundance: NA
CDR3aa: CASSLARGLWVSQYF; CDR3nt: TGTGCCAGCAGCTTGGCCAGGGGGCTTTGGGTTAGTCAGTACTTC; j_gene: TRBJ2-4; d_gene: TRBD1; v_gene: TRBV5-5; abundance: NA
CDR3aa: CASSLDSISYTF; CDR3nt: TGCGCCAGCAGCTTGGACTCCATCAGCTACACCTTC; j_gene: TRBJ1-2; d_gene: NA; v_gene: TRBV5-1; abundance: NA
CDR3aa: CASSPWETLEAFF; CDR3nt: TGTGCCAGCTCACCTTGGGAGACCCTTGAAGCTTTCTTT; j_gene: TRBJ1-1; d_gene: NA; v_gene: TRBV18; abundance: NA
CDR3aa: CASSLAGHEGTEAFF; CDR3nt: TGCGCCAGCAGCTTGGCAGGGCACGAGGGAACTGAAGCTTTCTTT; j_gene: TRBJ1-1; d_gene: NA; v_gene: TRBV5-1; abundance: NA
CDR3aa: CASSSSNHEQYF; CDR3nt: TGTGCCAGCAGCTCTAGCAATCACGAGCAGTACTTC; j_gene: TRBJ2-7; d_gene: NA; v_gene: TRBV6-4; abundance: few
CDR3aa: CASTSGDKETQYF; CDR3nt: TGTGCCAGCACCTCGGGAGACAAAGAGACCCAGTACTTC; j_gene: TRBJ2-5; d_gene: NA; v_gene: TRBV6-1; abundance: NA